A single sample gave rise to the 16 T cell receptor beta chains below, sequenced in a study of blood T cell repertoires in COVID-19. The repertoire was sequenced with immunoSEQ multiplex PCR; TCRdb's copy has only in-frame clones and lacks some. Of approximately 180,000 clones in the sample, about 87% were seen once. Sample: peripheral blood. All receptors derive from a man aged 35 to 55 with active or convalescent COVID-19.

The CDR3 DNA sequence: TGTGCCATCACTCACTCTTGGGGGCCTAATGAAAAACTGTTTTTT. Its protein is CAITHSWGPNEKLFF. The chain links TRBV10-3 to TRBJ1-4, with D possibly TRBD1 on 6 matching bases. V was cut by 7 bases and J by 3 bases, with 15 bases left in between. The length of the CDR3 is 15 residues. The germline CDR1 and CDR2 sequences are ENHRY and SYGVKD.

This clone was observed a few times. The genes are TRBV4-2 and TRBJ1-2, with 8 bases that match TRBD1. The CDR3 contains 18 residues. Unmatched junction bases numbered 13, after V lost 0 bases and J lost 4 bases. CDR1 and CDR2 (germline): LGHNA, YNFKEQ. The CDR3 region is CASSQESPGGASTYGYTF. The CDR3 DNA reads as TGTGCCAGCAGCCAAGAAAGCCCAGGGGGCGCATCGACCTATGGCTACACCTTC.

The chain joins TRBV13 to TRBJ2-5; 12 positions match TRBD2. This CDR3 contains 16 residues. CDR1 is PRHDT, CDR2 FYEKMQ, per germline (reference sequence). V lost 6 bases and J lost 5; bases outside the gene matches: 10. CDR3 nucleotide sequence: TGTGCCAGCAGTCTTGGACTAGCGGGGTCCCCGGAGACCCAGTACTTC. The encoded protein is CASSLGLAGSPETQYF.

The chain recombines TRBV7-3 with TRBJ2-1; 10 nucleotides align to TRBD2. Germline V gives CDR1 SGHTA, CDR2 FQGTGA. V was clipped by 2 bases and J by 4 bases; unmatched bases: 11. The CDR3 consists of 18 residues. This CDR3 reads CASSLGSSGGPVYNEQFF. CDR3 in DNA: TGTGCCAGCAGCTTAGGCTCTAGCGGGGGCCCTGTATACAATGAGCAGTTCTTC.

The genes are TRBV7-9 and TRBJ2-3; TRBD1 matches 7 bases. This CDR3 has 16 amino acids. The V and J ends lost 4 bases and 0 bases, in that order; junction bases with no gene match: 7. CDR1 and CDR2 from the germline V gene are SEHNR and FQNEAQ (reference sequence). CDR3 protein: CASSSTGESSTDTQYF. Written as DNA, the CDR3 is TGTGCCAGCAGCTCAACAGGGGAGTCTAGCACAGATACGCAGTATTTT.

The chain couples TRBV29-1 to TRBJ1-5; 12 bases align to TRBD1. This CDR3 has 14 residues. V shed 2 bases, J shed 8 bases, and the junction held 4 bases outside the gene matches. From germline, CDR1 is SQVTM and CDR2 ANQGSEA. The CDR3 loop reads CSVETGTGGEPQHF. DNA of the CDR3: TGCAGCGTTGAAACCGGGACAGGGGGCGAGCCCCAGCATTTT. The full variable domain, in which reference TRBV29-1 and TRBJ1-5 provide the parts outside the CDR3, is SAVISQKPSRDICQRGTSLTIQCQVDSQVTMMFWYRQQPGQSLTLIATANQGSEATYESGFVIDKFPISRPNLTFSTLTVSNMSPEDSSIYLCSVETGTGGEPQHFGDGTRLSIL.

The rearrangement links TRBV19 to TRBJ1-1, with a possible D match to TRBD1 (5 bases). The V end lost 3 bases, the J end lost 4 bases, and 18 bases lay between the germline ends. The CDR3 runs to 16 residues. CDR1 LNHDA and CDR2 SQIVND come from the germline V gene (reference sequence). For the CDR3, the DNA is TGTGCCAGTAGTATTTTCGGGGGAGTTAGGACCACTGAAGCTTTCTTT. Protein sequence: CASSIFGGVRTTEAFF.

The CDR3 loop reads CASSSEDRDRGLGYTF. The CDR3 bases are TGCGCCAGCAGCTCGGAAGACCGGGACAGGGGGCTCGGCTACACCTTC. J is TRBJ1-2 and V is TRBV5-1, with 12 bases lining up with TRBD1. The V gene's germline CDR1 is SGHRS and CDR2 YFSETQ. The CDR3 contains 16 residues. V was clipped by 3 bases and J by 8 bases; unmatched bases: 11.

V is TRBV7-9 and J is TRBJ2-3, with 8 bases fitting TRBD1. This CDR3 has 13 residues. CDR1 is SEHNR, CDR2 FQNEAQ, per germline (reference sequence). V lost 9 bases to trimming and J lost 5 bases; unmatched junction nucleotides: 7. The CDR3 nucleotides are TGTGCCAGTAGAGGACAGGGCATAGATACGCAGTATTTT. As protein: CASRGQGIDTQYF.

This clone came up once. The V gene is TRBV10-3, the J gene TRBJ1-1; tentatively, D is TRBD1 (6 bases). CDR3 length equals 15 residues. Germline CDR1 and CDR2: ENHRY and SYGVKD. Deletions cut 3 bases from V and 1 base from J, with 12 bases between. The CDR3 bases are TGTGCCATCAGTGATCCCCCGACAGGGAACACTGAAGCTTTCTTT. Its protein is CAISDPPTGNTEAFF.

The V gene is TRBV30, the J gene TRBJ1-5; 8 bases align to TRBD1. V trimming: 5 bases; J trimming: 0 bases; junction bases outside the gene matches: 9. The germline CDR1 and CDR2 sequences are GTSNPN and SVGIG (reference sequence). The CDR3 runs 16 residues. The CDR3 here is CAWGQGGFRSNQPQHF. CDR3 DNA: TGTGCCTGGGGACAGGGAGGGTTTCGTAGCAATCAGCCCCAGCATTTT. The variable domain in full, with the rest retrieved from reference TRBV30 and TRBJ1-5, is SQTIHQWPATLVQPVGSPLSLECTVEGTSNPNLYWYRQAAGRGLQLLFYSVGIGQISSEVPQNLSASRPQDRQFILSSKKLLLSDSGFYLCAWGQGGFRSNQPQHFGDGTRLSIL.

The CDR3 region is CASSLDRVSEAFF. The CDR3 coding sequence is TGTGCCAGCAGCTTGGACAGGGTTAGTGAAGCTTTCTTT. This chain joins TRBV5-6 and TRBJ1-1, with D possibly TRBD1 on 6 matching bases. The V and J ends lost 0 bases and 7 bases respectively, with 10 bases between them. CDR3 size: 13 residues. Germline CDR1 reads SGHDT; CDR2 reads YYEEEE.

The gene calls are TRBV6-5 and TRBJ1-1; possibly TRBD1 for D (5 bases). V lost 8 bases and J 3 bases, leaving 16 bases between the germline ends. The CDR3 runs 14 residues. Germline V gene data show CDR1 as MNHEY and CDR2 as SVGAGI. The CDR3 DNA is TGTGCCAGCTTCTCGAGTGGGGGGGACACTGAAGCTTTCTTT. As protein: CASFSSGGDTEAFF.

This clone was recorded once. This chain links TRBV6-5 with TRBJ1-5, with D possibly TRBD1 on 5 matching bases. V was trimmed by 5 bases and J by 7 bases, leaving 15 bases between them. CDR1 MNHEY and CDR2 SVGAGI come from the germline V gene. This CDR3 is built from 14 residues. The CDR3 loop reads CASSTVGGGQPQHF. The CDR3, as DNA: TGTGCCAGCAGTACGGTGGGGGGAGGGCAGCCCCAGCATTTT.

This clone has a single count. This chain joins TRBV28 and TRBJ2-7, with 7 nucleotides matching TRBD1. Germline V gene sequence: CDR1 MDHEN, CDR2 SYDVKM. CDR3 size: 16 residues. Trimming took 7 bases from V and 1 from J; bases not matched to a gene: 13. The CDR3 protein is CASTAEGQGESYEQYF. CDR3 sequence (DNA): TGTGCCAGCACCGCCGAGGGCCAGGGGGAATCCTACGAGCAGTACTTC.

This clone was picked up one time. The chain is built from TRBV9 and TRBJ1-1, with 8 positions matching TRBD1. This CDR3 has 14 residues. Germline values: CDR1 SGDLS, CDR2 YYNGEE. Losses at the gene ends were 0 bases for V and 8 bases for J; bases not matched to a gene: 6. The CDR3 coding sequence is TGTGCCAGCAGCGTAGGCGGGGGGGACAGGGAAGCTTTCTTT. Amino acids: CASSVGGGDREAFF.